One sample yielded the 24 T cell receptor beta chains listed below, sequenced in a study of blood T cell repertoires in COVID-19. TCRdb's table, derived via immunoSEQ multiplex PCR, lists solely in-frame clones and lacks some. The sample includes 390,000 or so clones, around nine tenths seen only once; the top ten take 10%. The sequenced sample was PBMCs or T cells enriched from blood (not recorded which). The receptor set was obtained from a woman in her forties or fifties who had recovered from COVID-19.

This clone was counted a single time. The genes are TRBV3-1 (or the pseudogene TRBV3-2) and TRBJ1-3; D is possibly TRBD1 (6 bases). The CDR3 consists of 15 residues. Trimming took 3 bases from V and 4 from J, leaving 13 bases between them. Per germline, CDR1 LGHDT and CDR2 YNNKEL (reference sequence). CDR3 region: CASSHSRGGGNTIYF. CDR3 DNA: TGTGCCAGCAGCCATTCCAGGGGTGGGGGAAACACCATATATTTT.

V is TRBV28 and J is TRBJ2-1, with 9 positions matching TRBD2. The CDR3 length is 15 residues. Germline V gene data show CDR1 as MDHEN and CDR2 as SYDVKM. Trimming removed 3 bases from V and 6 bases from J; junction bases left unmatched: 6. CDR3 in amino acids: CASSLSGLASNEQFF. CDR3 coding DNA: TGTGCCAGCAGTTTGTCCGGACTAGCGAGCAATGAGCAGTTCTTC.

This rearrangement joins TRBV9 to TRBJ2-7; D possibly corresponds to TRBD1 (7 bases). Germline CDR1 SGDLS, CDR2 YYNGEE. The length of the CDR3 is 13 residues. Deletions cut 7 bases from V and 1 base from J, with 12 bases between. The CDR3 loop reads CASSGGQSYEQYF. CDR3 nucleotides: TGTGCCAGCTCCGGGGGACAGTCCTACGAGCAGTACTTC. The variable domain in full, completed from reference TRBV9 and TRBJ2-7, reads DSGVTQTPKHLITATGQRVTLRCSPRSGDLSVYWYQQSLDQGLQFLIQYYNGEERAKGNILERFSAQQFPDLHSELNLSSLELGDSALYFCASSGGQSYEQYFGPGTRLTVT.

The chain employs TRBV29-1 and TRBJ1-1, with D unresolved. CDR1 and CDR2 from the germline V gene are SQVTM and ANQGSEA. This CDR3 has 11 residues. V dropped 3 bases and J dropped 4 bases, with 6 bases sitting between them. CDR3 in amino acids: CSVDAVTEAFF. In DNA form, the CDR3 reads TGCAGCGTTGATGCGGTCACTGAAGCTTTCTTT.

This clone was seen a handful of times. The chain combines TRBV6-5 with TRBJ1-2; 9 bases are shared with TRBD1. CDR1 and CDR2 from the germline V gene are MNHEY and SVGAGI. Trimming at V came to 8 bases and at J to 4 bases, leaving 8 bases not matched to a gene. There are 14 residues in the CDR3. CDR3 nucleotides: TGTGCCAGCGGAACGGGACAGGGTAGCTATGGCTACACCTTC. This encodes CASGTGQGSYGYTF.

This clone was counted between two and nine times. The rearrangement links TRBV4-1 to TRBJ1-5; D is uncertain. V shed 0 bases and J shed 5 bases, with 5 bases lying between them. Per germline, CDR1 MGHRA and CDR2 YSYEKL. The CDR3 loop spans 13 amino acids. The CDR3 reads CASSQEVDQPQHF. The CDR3 nucleotides read TGCGCCAGCAGCCAAGAGGTAGATCAGCCCCAGCATTTT.

This chain uses TRBV18 with TRBJ2-3; D may be TRBD2 (6 bases). This CDR3 region has 17 residues. V lost 6 bases to trimming and J lost 1 base, with 20 bases between them. Germline V gives CDR1 KGHSH, CDR2 LQKENI. The CDR3 protein is CASSVRSTGGGTDTQYF. The CDR3 DNA sequence: TGTGCCAGCTCGGTAAGGAGCACCGGAGGGGGCACAGATACGCAGTATTTT.

V is TRBV6-1 and J is TRBJ1-5; D not certain. Trimming removed 3 bases at V and 0 bases at J, with 18 bases between. There are 18 residues in the CDR3. In germline, CDR1 is MNHNS, CDR2 SASEGT. This chain's CDR3 is CASSDPLVSVYSNQPQHF. The CDR3, as DNA: TGTGCCAGCAGTGATCCGTTGGTGTCAGTTTATAGCAATCAGCCCCAGCATTTT.

CDR3 coding DNA: TGCGCCAGCAGCCAAGATATTGGACAGATGTCCTACGAGCAGTACTTC. Its protein product is CASSQDIGQMSYEQYF. The J gene is TRBJ2-7, the V gene TRBV4-1, with D perhaps TRBD1 (6 bases). Germline CDR1 and CDR2: MGHRA and YSYEKL. The V end lost 0 bases, the J end lost 1 base, and 13 bases lay between the germline ends. The length of the CDR3 is 16 residues.

The V call is TRBV28, the J call TRBJ2-7, with TRBD1 matching 8 bases. CDR1 and CDR2 from the germline V gene are MDHEN and SYDVKM. The V and J ends lost 7 bases and 6 bases, in that order; junction bases with no gene match: 8. The CDR3 contains 13 residues. The CDR3 DNA sequence: TGTGCCAGCATCGACAGGGGAGTTGGCGAGCAGTACTTC. It encodes CASIDRGVGEQYF.

This chain joins TRBV10-3 and TRBJ2-7; D not resolved. Germline V gene lookup returns CDR1 ENHRY and CDR2 SYGVKD. V was cut by 5 bases and J by 4 bases, with 6 bases left in between. The CDR3 is made up of 11 amino acids. The CDR3 here is CAISNFYEQYF. The CDR3 coding sequence is TGTGCCATCAGTAACTTTTACGAGCAGTACTTC.

The DNA for the CDR3 is TGTGCCAGCAGCGATCGGACTAGCGGCTACAATGAGCAGTTCTTC. It codes for CASSDRTSGYNEQFF. The rearrangement links TRBV5-5 to TRBJ2-1; 10 bases fit TRBD2. Trimming removed 4 bases from V and 3 bases from J; junction bases left unmatched: 4. Germline V gene lookup returns CDR1 SGHKS and CDR2 YYEKEE (reference sequence). This CDR3 is 15 amino acids long.

The CDR3 DNA reads as TGTGCCACCACGACGGGAGGGTTCTCACCCCTCCACTTT. Translated, it gives CATTTGGFSPLHF. The rearrangement uses TRBV27 and TRBJ1-6; D gene ambiguous. CDR1 is MNHEY, CDR2 SMNVEV, per germline (reference sequence). CDR3 length: 13 residues. V dropped 10 bases and J dropped 10 bases, with 17 bases sitting between them.

As for this clone: The junction shows a germline mismatch at one end, possibly a read error. J is TRBJ1-5 and V is TRBV6-2 or TRBV6-3; D not resolved. The germline V gene has CDR1 MNHEY and CDR2 SVGEGT. The CDR3 is 15 residues long. The CDR3 coding sequence is TGTGCCAGCAATTACGGACTAGGGAGGGTACAGCCCCAGCATTTT. Its translation is CASNYGLGRVQPQHF.

Only a few counts were recorded for this clone. The rearrangement joins TRBV27 to TRBJ1-6; D remains unclear. Trimming shortened V by 3 bases and J by 9 bases, and 15 bases separated the two germline ends. Germline CDR1 MNHEY, CDR2 SMNVEV (reference sequence). CDR3 length: 15 residues. The chain's CDR3 is CASSLGYETVSPLHF. Written as DNA, the CDR3 is TGTGCCAGCAGTTTGGGCTACGAAACGGTTTCACCCCTCCACTTT.

The rearrangement joins TRBV11-2 to TRBJ2-1, with D perhaps matching TRBD1 (6 bases). The germline V and J ends were trimmed by 4 bases and 6 bases, with 19 bases remaining between them. The CDR3 runs to 16 residues. Germline CDR1 SGHAT, CDR2 FQNNGV. Here the CDR3 reads CASSSVQGRGPNEQFF. The CDR3 nucleotides are TGTGCCAGCAGCTCTGTACAGGGCCGGGGACCCAATGAGCAGTTCTTC.

The V call is TRBV7-9, the J call TRBJ2-1; D perhaps matches TRBD2 (5 bases). CDR1 is SEHNR and CDR2 is FQNEAQ in the germline V gene (reference sequence). Trimming removed 10 bases at V and 0 bases at J, with 16 bases between. This CDR3 is built from 15 residues. The CDR3 DNA follows: TGTGCCATACACTATCATGGGAGCTCCTACAATGAGCAGTTCTTC. Translating gives CAIHYHGSSYNEQFF.

This chain joins TRBV25-1 and TRBJ1-1; D possibly corresponds to TRBD1 (6 bases). Germline V CDR1 and CDR2: MGHDK, SYGVNS. The length of the CDR3 is 14 residues. Trimming stripped 1 base from V and 11 bases from J, with 17 bases between. The CDR3 region is CASSESQDSSSAFF. In DNA form, the CDR3 reads TGTGCCAGCAGTGAATCACAGGACAGTTCGAGTGCTTTCTTT.

The gene calls are TRBV4-1 and TRBJ2-1, with 8 positions matching TRBD1. Germline V lookup: CDR1 MGHRA, CDR2 YSYEKL. CDR3 length: 15 residues. V was pared by 2 bases and J by 6 bases, with 6 bases of the junction left unmatched. The CDR3 nucleotides are TGCGCCAGCAGCCAAATGGACAGGGTAGGCAATGAGCAGTTCTTC. This codes for CASSQMDRVGNEQFF.

This clone occurred a few times. V is TRBV3-1 (or the pseudogene TRBV3-2) and J is TRBJ2-7, with D perhaps matching TRBD1 (6 bases). Deletions cut 1 base from V and 2 bases from J, with 9 bases between. Germline V gene data show CDR1 as LGHDT and CDR2 as YNNKEL (reference sequence). The CDR3 spans 14 residues. DNA of the CDR3: TGTGCCAGCAGCCAAGGACAGGAGACCTACGAGCAGTACTTC. Residues: CASSQGQETYEQYF.

The CDR3 is CASSGLLSGNTIYF. The DNA for the CDR3 is TGTGCCAGCTCAGGGCTTCTCTCTGGAAACACCATATATTTT. The chain carries TRBV28 and TRBJ1-3; the D gene is possibly TRBD1 (5 bases). V was shortened by 8 bases and J by 0 bases, with 11 bases between the two germline ends. CDR3 length: 14 residues. Germline CDR1 reads MDHEN; CDR2 reads SYDVKM.

This clone was seen only a few times. The rearrangement uses TRBV21-1 and TRBJ1-1; the table's D call of TRBD1 was not tested on the DNA. TRBV21-1 represents a pseudogene. The CDR3 is made up of 15 amino acids. CDR3 protein: CASSKESPGKQPILF. The CDR3 nucleotides read TGTGCCAGCAGCAAAGAGTCCCCAGGGAAGCAACCGATACTCTTT.

The chain combines TRBV7-9 with TRBJ2-7, with TRBD1 matching 9 bases. This CDR3 is 15 amino acids long. J was trimmed by 2 bases and V by 4 bases; bases with no gene match: 6. From germline, CDR1 is SEHNR and CDR2 FQNEAQ (reference sequence). Here the CDR3 DNA reads TGTGCCAGCAGCTCCCCGGGACAGGGAACCTACGAGCAGTACTTC. Its protein product is CASSSPGQGTYEQYF.

The chain uses TRBV7-9 and TRBJ2-7, with 7 bases lining up with TRBD1. The V gene end was trimmed by 5 bases and the J gene end by 7 bases; junction bases not matched to a gene: 5. Germline values: CDR1 SEHNR, CDR2 FQNEAQ (reference sequence). The CDR3 consists of 12 residues. CDR3 coding DNA: TGTGCCAGCAGCACAGGGACAGATGAGCAGTACTTC. Translating gives CASSTGTDEQYF.